What follows are 20 T cell receptor beta chains derived from one specimen sequenced in a study of monozygotic twins with cystic fibrosis. Sequenced by immunoSEQ multiplex PCR; TCRdb stores in-frame clones only, minus some. This sample has 14,000 to 15,000 clones; roughly 84% occur once, and the top ten carry approximately 1.1%. Sequenced input: blood. These receptors came from a boy between 10 and 17 years old with cystic fibrosis.

The chain recombines TRBV20-1 with TRBJ2-3; no definite D call. Deletions cut 3 bases from V and 6 bases from J, with 4 bases between. The length of the CDR3 is 10 residues. Germline lookup yields CDR1 DFQATT and CDR2 SNEGSKA (reference sequence). The CDR3 DNA follows: TGCAGTGCTAGTCGCGATACGCAGTATTTT. Translating gives CSASRDTQYF.

V is TRBV10-3 and J is TRBJ1-2; 9 bases map to TRBD1. CDR3 length: 15 amino acids. From germline, CDR1 is ENHRY and CDR2 SYGVKD. The ends lost 11 bases at V and 0 bases at J; junction bases unmatched: 10. The CDR3 loop reads CASRTGVLANYGYTF. The CDR3 DNA reads TGTGCCTCGCGGACAGGGGTTTTAGCTAACTATGGCTACACCTTC.

This chain joins TRBV11-2 and TRBJ1-3; no clear D. This CDR3 region has 15 residues. Trimming removed 5 bases at V and 2 bases at J, with 13 bases between. Germline lookup yields CDR1 SGHAT and CDR2 FQNNGV. The CDR3 DNA reads TGTGCCAGCAGCCCCCACACGGCTACTGGAAACACCATATATTTT. Translating it yields CASSPHTATGNTIYF.

The gene calls are TRBV27 and TRBJ2-7, with 9 bases matching TRBD1. Looked up from germline, CDR1 is MNHEY and CDR2 is SMNVEV (reference sequence). V lost 6 bases and J lost 0; bases outside the gene matches: 9. The CDR3 is 16 residues long. DNA for the CDR3: TGTGCCAGCAGGTCGGGGACAGGGAAAAGCTCCTACGAGCAGTACTTC. Protein product: CASRSGTGKSSYEQYF.

CDR3: CASSRRRTGYEQYF. CDR3 in DNA: TGTGCCAGTAGCCGACGGCGGACAGGCTACGAGCAGTACTTC. This sequence joins TRBV19 and TRBJ2-7, with TRBD1 matching over 7 bases. Germline CDR1 and CDR2: LNHDA and SQIVND (reference sequence). The CDR3 runs 14 residues. The V gene end was trimmed by 6 bases and the J gene end by 3 bases; junction bases not matched to a gene: 8.

The V gene is TRBV18, the J gene TRBJ1-5, with D hard to call. The CDR3 is 12 residues long. CDR1 is KGHSH, CDR2 LQKENI, per germline. The ends were cut back, 3 bases at V and 3 bases at J, with 3 bases in the middle. CDR3 bases: TGTGCCAGCTCACCTAACAATCAGCCCCAGCATTTT. This codes for CASSPNNQPQHF.

The genes are TRBV5-6 and TRBJ2-1; the D gene is possibly TRBD2 (6 bases). V was clipped by 0 bases and J by 0 bases, with 13 bases between them. There are 17 residues in the CDR3. Germline V gene lookup returns CDR1 SGHDT and CDR2 YYEEEE. CDR3 DNA: TGTGCCAGCAGCTTGGGAATGGGGGGTCCCTCCTACAATGAGCAGTTCTTC. Protein: CASSLGMGGPSYNEQFF.

The V call is TRBV12-5, the J call TRBJ2-1; 8 positions match TRBD2. The CDR3 covers 16 residues. CDR1 is LGHNT and CDR2 is FRNRAP in the germline V gene. After removal of 3 bases from V and 4 bases from J, the junction contained 8 bases not matched to a gene. CDR3 coding DNA: TGTGCTAGTGGTTTCTCCACGGGGGGGGATTACAATGAGCAGTTCTTC. This gives the protein CASGFSTGGDYNEQFF.

This chain joins TRBV30 and TRBJ2-7, with D uncertain. Germline-derived CDR1 and CDR2 are GTSNPN and SVGIG (reference sequence). This CDR3 is built from 15 residues. With 0 bases removed from V and 2 bases from J, the gap between germline ends came to 14 bases. DNA for the CDR3: TGTGCCTGGAGTGTACCGGACGGAAGGACCTACGAGCAGTACTTC. Translating it yields CAWSVPDGRTYEQYF.

This clone is a singleton in its sample. The chain links TRBV7-2 to TRBJ2-7; TRBD2 agrees at 12 bases. Germline V gene data show CDR1 as SGHTA and CDR2 as FQGNSA. V shed 4 bases, J shed 4 bases, and the junction held 8 bases outside the gene matches. The CDR3 spans 16 residues. CDR3 region: CASSYQTGLAGYEQYF. As DNA, the CDR3 is TGTGCCAGCAGCTACCAGACTGGACTAGCGGGATACGAGCAGTACTTC.

The chain has TRBV28 and TRBJ2-2, with D unclear. V lost 2 bases and J lost 0, with 7 bases in between. Germline loops: CDR1 MDHEN, CDR2 SYDVKM. This CDR3 spans 15 amino acids. The CDR3 coding sequence is TGTGCCAGCAGTTTACATCGGCCGAACACCGGGGAGCTGTTTTTT. Encoded protein: CASSLHRPNTGELFF.

The chain couples TRBV9 to TRBJ1-1; D gene ambiguous. From germline, CDR1 is SGDLS and CDR2 YYNGEE. The V end lost 1 base, the J end lost 7 bases, and 11 bases lay between the germline ends. The CDR3 loop spans 13 amino acids. CDR3 amino acids: CASSVIPQSEAFF. The CDR3 DNA sequence: TGTGCCAGCAGCGTAATCCCGCAGAGTGAAGCTTTCTTT.

V is TRBV19 and J is TRBJ1-6; 8 nucleotides match TRBD1. The junction had 2 bases not matched to a gene; V was cut back by 3 bases and J by 7 bases. Germline V gene lookup returns CDR1 LNHDA and CDR2 SQIVND (reference sequence). The CDR3 length is 14 residues. The CDR3 loop reads CASSMTGANSPLHF. The CDR3 region has the DNA TGTGCCAGTAGTATGACAGGGGCGAATTCACCCCTCCACTTT.

J is TRBJ2-1 and V is TRBV7-8, with 8 nucleotides matching TRBD2. The CDR3 sequence is 15 residues long. Germline V gene sequence: CDR1 SGHVS, CDR2 FQNEAQ. After removal of 4 bases from V and 6 bases from J, the junction contained 8 bases not matched to a gene. The CDR3, as DNA: TGTGCCAGCAGCTCATGGGGGACTAGACTCAATGAGCAGTTCTTC. Translating it yields CASSSWGTRLNEQFF. The full variable domain, with the rest looked up from reference TRBV7-8 and TRBJ2-1, is GAGVSQSPRYKVAKRGQDVALRCDPISGHVSLFWYQQALGQGPEFLTYFQNEAQLDKSGLPSDRFFAERPEGSVSTLKIQRTQQEDSAVYLCASSSWGTRLNEQFFGPGTRLTVL.

The gene calls are TRBV7-9 and TRBJ2-1, with D hard to call. The CDR3 sequence is 17 residues long. Germline CDR1 is SEHNR and CDR2 is FQNEAQ (reference sequence). Between the trimmed V and J ends, which lost 5 bases and 9 bases, there was a span of 26 bases. In DNA, the CDR3 is TGTGCCAGCAGCCCAACATATAACCTCGGTGGTCAGATTGAGCAGTTCTTC. Protein sequence: CASSPTYNLGGQIEQFF.

This sequence joins TRBV29-1 and TRBJ2-7; a weak D match, TRBD2 (6 bases). Deletions cut 7 bases from V and 3 bases from J, with 19 bases between. From germline, CDR1 is SQVTM and CDR2 ANQGSEA. The CDR3 is 14 residues long. CDR3 nucleotides: TGCAGCGCCAAATGGGGGGACCCCGGCTACGAGCAGTACTTC. This gives the protein CSAKWGDPGYEQYF.

The chain joins TRBV30 to TRBJ1-4, with 12 bases fitting TRBD1. Germline loops: CDR1 GTSNPN, CDR2 SVGIG (reference sequence). The J segment lost 6 bases and the V segment lost 2 bases, leaving 4 bases of the junction unmatched. The CDR3 extends over 15 amino acids. CDR3 DNA sequence: TGTGCCTGGAGTTCAGGGACAGGGGGCGATGAAAAACTGTTTTTT. Translating it yields CAWSSGTGGDEKLFF.

The chain employs TRBV5-1 and TRBJ1-1; unclear D gene. CDR1 is SGHRS and CDR2 is YFSETQ in the germline V gene. Deletions cut 6 bases from V and 4 bases from J, with 13 bases between. This CDR3 is 13 amino acids long. CDR3 residues: CASTEPPGTEAFF. The DNA for the CDR3 is TGCGCCAGCACCGAACCCCCGGGCACTGAAGCTTTCTTT.

V is TRBV15 and J is TRBJ2-5; D may be TRBD2 (5 bases). Germline loops: CDR1 LNHNV, CDR2 YYDKDF (reference sequence). V lost 0 bases to trimming and J lost 2 bases, with 13 bases between them. The CDR3 spans 16 residues. The CDR3, as DNA: TGTGCCACCAGCAGAGACCCCTCGGAGGTACAAGAGACCCAGTACTTC. This gives the protein CATSRDPSEVQETQYF. Full variable domain (outside the CDR3, taken from reference TRBV15 and TRBJ2-5): DAMVIQNPRYQVTQFGKPVTLSCSQTLNHNVMYWYQQKSSQAPKLLFHYYDKDFNNEADTPDNFQSRRPNTSFCFLDIRSPGLGDTAMYLCATSRDPSEVQETQYFGPGTRLLVL.

The V call is TRBV5-6, the J call TRBJ1-2; 11 bases map to TRBD1. This CDR3 spans 15 amino acids. The germline V gene has CDR1 SGHDT and CDR2 YYEEEE. Trimming cost V 1 base and J 8 bases; bases outside gene matches: 7. The DNA of the CDR3 is TGTGCCAGCAGCTTGTTCGGACAGGGGGCGGGAGGCTACACCTTC. It encodes CASSLFGQGAGGYTF.